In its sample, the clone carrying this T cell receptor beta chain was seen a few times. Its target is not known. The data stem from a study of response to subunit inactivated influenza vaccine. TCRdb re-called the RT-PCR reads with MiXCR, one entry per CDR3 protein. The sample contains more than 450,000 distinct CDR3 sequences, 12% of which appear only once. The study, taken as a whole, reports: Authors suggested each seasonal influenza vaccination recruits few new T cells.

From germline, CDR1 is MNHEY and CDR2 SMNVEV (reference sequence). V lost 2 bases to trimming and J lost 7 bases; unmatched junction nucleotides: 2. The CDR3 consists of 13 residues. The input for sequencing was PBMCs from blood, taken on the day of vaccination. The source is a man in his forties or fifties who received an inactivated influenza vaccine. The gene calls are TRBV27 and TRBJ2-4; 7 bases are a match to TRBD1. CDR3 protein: CASSLRGQNIQYF. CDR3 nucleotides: TGTGCCAGCAGTTTACGGGGACAGAACATTCAGTACTTC.